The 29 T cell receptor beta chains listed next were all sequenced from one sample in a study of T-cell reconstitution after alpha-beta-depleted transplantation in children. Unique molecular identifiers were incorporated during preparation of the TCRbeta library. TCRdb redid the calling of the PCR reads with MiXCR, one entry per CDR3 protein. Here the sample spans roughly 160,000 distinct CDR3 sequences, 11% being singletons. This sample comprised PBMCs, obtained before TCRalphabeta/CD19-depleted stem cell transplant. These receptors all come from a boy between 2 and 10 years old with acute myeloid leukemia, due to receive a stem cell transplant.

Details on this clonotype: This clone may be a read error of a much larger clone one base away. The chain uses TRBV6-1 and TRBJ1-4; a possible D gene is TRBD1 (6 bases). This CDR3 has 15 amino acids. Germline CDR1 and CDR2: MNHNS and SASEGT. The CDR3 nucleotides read TGTGCCTGCAGTGATCAGGGGCACCTTAATGAAAAACTGTTTTTT. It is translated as CACSDQGHLNEKLFF.

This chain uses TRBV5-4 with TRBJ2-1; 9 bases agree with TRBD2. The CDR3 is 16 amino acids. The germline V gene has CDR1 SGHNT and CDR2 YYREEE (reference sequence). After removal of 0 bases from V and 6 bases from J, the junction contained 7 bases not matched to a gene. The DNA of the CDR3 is TGTGCCAGCAGCTTGGTTGGGACTAGCCTCCTCAATGAGCAGTTCTTC. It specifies CASSLVGTSLLNEQFF.

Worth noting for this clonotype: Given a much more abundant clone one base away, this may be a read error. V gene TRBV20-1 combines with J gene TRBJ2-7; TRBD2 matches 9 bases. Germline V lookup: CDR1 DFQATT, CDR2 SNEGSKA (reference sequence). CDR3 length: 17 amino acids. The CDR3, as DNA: TGCAGTGCTAGAGAGCAGCCGACTAGCGGAGCCACCTACAAGCAGTACTTC. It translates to CSAREQPTSGATYKQYF.

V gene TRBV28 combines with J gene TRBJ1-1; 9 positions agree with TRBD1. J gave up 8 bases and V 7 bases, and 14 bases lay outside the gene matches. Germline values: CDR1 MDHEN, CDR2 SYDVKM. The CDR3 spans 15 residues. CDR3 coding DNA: TGTGCCAGCACCCTCTCCGGGACAGGGCTTTTAGAAGCTTTCTTT. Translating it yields CASTLSGTGLLEAFF.

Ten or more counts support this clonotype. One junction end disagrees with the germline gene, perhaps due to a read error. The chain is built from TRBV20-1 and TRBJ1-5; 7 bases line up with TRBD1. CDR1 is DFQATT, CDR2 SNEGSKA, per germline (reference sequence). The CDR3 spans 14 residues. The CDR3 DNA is TGCAGTGCTAGACCCGGACAGGACAATAAGCCCCAGCATTTT. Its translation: CSARPGQDNKPQHF.

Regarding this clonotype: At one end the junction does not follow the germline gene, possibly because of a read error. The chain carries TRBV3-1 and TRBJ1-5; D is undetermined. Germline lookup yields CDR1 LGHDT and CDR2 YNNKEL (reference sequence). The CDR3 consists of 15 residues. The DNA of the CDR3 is TGTGCCTGCAGCCAAGCTAGCCTGGGCCACCCGCCCCAGCATTTT. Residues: CACSQASLGHPPQHF. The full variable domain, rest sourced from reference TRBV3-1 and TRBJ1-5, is DTAVSQTPKYLVTQMGNDKSIKCEQNLGHDTMYWYKQDSKKFLKIMFSYNNKELIINETVPNRFSPKSPDKAHLNLHINSLELGDSAVYFCACSQASLGHPPQHFGDGTRLSIL.

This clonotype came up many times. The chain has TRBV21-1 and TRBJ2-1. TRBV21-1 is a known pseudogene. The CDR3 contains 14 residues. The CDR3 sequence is CASSKVAVWDEQFF. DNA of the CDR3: TGTGCCAGCAGCAAAGTGGCAGTCTGGGATGAGCAGTTCTTC.

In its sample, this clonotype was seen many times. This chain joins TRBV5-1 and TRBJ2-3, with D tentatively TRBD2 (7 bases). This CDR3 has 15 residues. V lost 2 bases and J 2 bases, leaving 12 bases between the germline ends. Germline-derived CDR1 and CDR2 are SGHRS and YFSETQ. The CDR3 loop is CASSLGGALTDTQYF. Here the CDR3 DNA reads TGCGCCAGCAGCTTAGGGGGGGCCCTCACAGATACGCAGTATTTT.

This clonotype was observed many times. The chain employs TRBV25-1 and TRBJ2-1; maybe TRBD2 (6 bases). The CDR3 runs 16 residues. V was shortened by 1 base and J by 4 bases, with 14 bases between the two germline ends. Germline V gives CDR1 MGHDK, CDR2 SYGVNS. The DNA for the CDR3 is TGTGCCAGCAGTGAATTGGGGACTTTAGTATACAATGAGCAGTTCTTC. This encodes CASSELGTLVYNEQFF.

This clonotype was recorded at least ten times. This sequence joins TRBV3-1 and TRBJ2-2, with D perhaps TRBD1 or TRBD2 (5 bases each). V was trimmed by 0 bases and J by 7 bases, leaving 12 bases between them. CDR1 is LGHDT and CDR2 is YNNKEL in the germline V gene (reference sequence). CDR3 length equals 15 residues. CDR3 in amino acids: CASSQDRWGNGELFF. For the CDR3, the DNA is TGTGCCAGCAGCCAAGATCGGTGGGGGAACGGGGAGCTGTTTTTT.

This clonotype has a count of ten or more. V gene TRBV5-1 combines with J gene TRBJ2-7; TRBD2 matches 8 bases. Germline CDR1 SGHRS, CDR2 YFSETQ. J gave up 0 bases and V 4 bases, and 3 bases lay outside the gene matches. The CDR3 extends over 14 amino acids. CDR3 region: CASSPTSVSYEQYF. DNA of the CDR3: TGCGCCAGCAGCCCGACTAGCGTCTCCTACGAGCAGTACTTC.

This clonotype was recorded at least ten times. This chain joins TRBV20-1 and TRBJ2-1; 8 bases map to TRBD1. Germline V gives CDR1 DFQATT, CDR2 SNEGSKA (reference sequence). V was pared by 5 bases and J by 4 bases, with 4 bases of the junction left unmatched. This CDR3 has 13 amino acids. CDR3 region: CSAGQGGYNEQFF. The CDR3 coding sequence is TGCAGTGCTGGACAGGGAGGTTACAATGAGCAGTTCTTC.

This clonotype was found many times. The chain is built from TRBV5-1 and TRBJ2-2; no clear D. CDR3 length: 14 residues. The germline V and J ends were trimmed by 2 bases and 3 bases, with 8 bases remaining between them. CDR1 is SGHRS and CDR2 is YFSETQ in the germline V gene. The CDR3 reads CASSFPSDTGELFF. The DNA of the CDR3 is TGCGCCAGCAGCTTCCCGTCCGACACCGGGGAGCTGTTTTTT.

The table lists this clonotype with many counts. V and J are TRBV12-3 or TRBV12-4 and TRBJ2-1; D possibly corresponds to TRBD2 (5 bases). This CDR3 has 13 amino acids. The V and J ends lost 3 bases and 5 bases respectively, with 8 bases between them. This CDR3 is CASSFKRNNEQFF. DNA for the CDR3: TGTGCCAGCAGTTTTAAGCGGAACAATGAGCAGTTCTTC.

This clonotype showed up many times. The CDR3 bases are TGTGCCAGCATTGGCGTCCTCTACGAGCAGTACTTC. This gives the protein CASIGVLYEQYF. The gene calls are TRBV2 and TRBJ2-7; D gene unclear. The CDR3 consists of 12 residues. The germline V gene encodes CDR1 SNHLY and CDR2 FYNNEI. The V end lost 7 bases, the J end lost 3 bases, and 10 bases lay between the germline ends.

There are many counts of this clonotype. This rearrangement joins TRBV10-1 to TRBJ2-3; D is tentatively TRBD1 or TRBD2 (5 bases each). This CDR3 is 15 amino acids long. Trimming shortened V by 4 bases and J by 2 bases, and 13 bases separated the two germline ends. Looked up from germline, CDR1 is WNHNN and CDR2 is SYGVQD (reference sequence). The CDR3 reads CASSGGTAHTDTQYF. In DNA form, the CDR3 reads TGCGCCAGCAGTGGAGGGACGGCCCACACAGATACGCAGTATTTT.

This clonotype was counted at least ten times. CDR3 protein: CSARQGGRDTQYF. Here the CDR3 DNA reads TGCAGTGCTAGACAGGGTGGGAGAGATACGCAGTATTTT. The chain joins TRBV20-1 to TRBJ2-3, with D perhaps assigned TRBD1 or TRBD2 (5 bases each). V was clipped by 2 bases and J by 5 bases, with 11 bases between them. Germline lookup yields CDR1 DFQATT and CDR2 SNEGSKA (reference sequence). The CDR3 covers 13 residues.

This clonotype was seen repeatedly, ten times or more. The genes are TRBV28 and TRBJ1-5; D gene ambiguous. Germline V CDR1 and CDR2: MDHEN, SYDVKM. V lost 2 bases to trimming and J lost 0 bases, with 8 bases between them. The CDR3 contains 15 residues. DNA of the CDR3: TGTGCCAGCAGTTTAGGACGGAATAGCAATCAGCCCCAGCATTTT. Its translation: CASSLGRNSNQPQHF.

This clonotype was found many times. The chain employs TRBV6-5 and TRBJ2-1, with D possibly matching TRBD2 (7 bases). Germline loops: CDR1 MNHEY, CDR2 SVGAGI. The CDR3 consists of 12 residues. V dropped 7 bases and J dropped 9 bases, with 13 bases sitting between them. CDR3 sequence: CASITGGGEQFF. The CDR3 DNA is TGTGCCAGCATCACGGGGGGCGGTGAGCAGTTCTTC.

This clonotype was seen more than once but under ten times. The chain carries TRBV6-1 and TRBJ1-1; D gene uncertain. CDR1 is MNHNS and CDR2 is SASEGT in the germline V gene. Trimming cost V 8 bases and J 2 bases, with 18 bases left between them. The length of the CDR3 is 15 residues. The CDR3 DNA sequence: TGTGCCAGCCTAAGATTAGCGCAGGTAAACACTGAAGCTTTCTTT. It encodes CASLRLAQVNTEAFF.

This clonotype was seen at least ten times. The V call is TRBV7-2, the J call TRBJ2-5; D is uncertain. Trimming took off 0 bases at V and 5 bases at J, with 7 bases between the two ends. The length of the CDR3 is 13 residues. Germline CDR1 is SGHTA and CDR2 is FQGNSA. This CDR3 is CASSLALGETQYF. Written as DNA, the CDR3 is TGTGCCAGCAGCTTAGCGCTGGGGGAGACCCAGTACTTC.

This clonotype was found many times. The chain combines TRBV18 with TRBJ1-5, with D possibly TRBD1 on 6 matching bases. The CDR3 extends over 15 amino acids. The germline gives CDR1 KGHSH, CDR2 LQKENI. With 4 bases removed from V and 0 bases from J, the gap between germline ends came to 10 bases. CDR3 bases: TGTGCCAGCTCACGGGGGACACTTAGCAATCAGCCCCAGCATTTT. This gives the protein CASSRGTLSNQPQHF. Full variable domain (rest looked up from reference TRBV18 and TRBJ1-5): NAGVMQNPRHLVRRRGQEARLRCSPMKGHSHVYWYRQLPEEGLKFMVYLQKENIIDESGMPKERFSAEFPKEGPSILRIQQVVRGDSAAYFCASSRGTLSNQPQHFGDGTRLSIL.

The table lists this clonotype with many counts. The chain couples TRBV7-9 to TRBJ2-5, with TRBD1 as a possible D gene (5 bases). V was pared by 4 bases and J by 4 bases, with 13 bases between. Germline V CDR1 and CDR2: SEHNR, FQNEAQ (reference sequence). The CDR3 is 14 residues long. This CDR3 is CASSSLRVGETQYF. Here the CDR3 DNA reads TGTGCCAGCAGCTCTCTCAGGGTCGGAGAGACCCAGTACTTC. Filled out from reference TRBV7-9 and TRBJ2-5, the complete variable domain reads DTGVSQNPRHKITKRGQNVTFRCDPISEHNRLYWYRQTLGQGPEFLTYFQNEAQLEKSRLLSDRFSAERPKGSFSTLEIQRTEQGDSAMYLCASSSLRVGETQYFGPGTRLLVL.

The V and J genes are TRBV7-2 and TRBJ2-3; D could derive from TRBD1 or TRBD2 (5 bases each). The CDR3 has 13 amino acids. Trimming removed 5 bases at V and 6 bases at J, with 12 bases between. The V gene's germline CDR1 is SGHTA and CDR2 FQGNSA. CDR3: CASSRWGLDTQYF. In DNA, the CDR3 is TGTGCCAGCAGCCGGTGGGGGTTGGATACGCAGTATTTT.

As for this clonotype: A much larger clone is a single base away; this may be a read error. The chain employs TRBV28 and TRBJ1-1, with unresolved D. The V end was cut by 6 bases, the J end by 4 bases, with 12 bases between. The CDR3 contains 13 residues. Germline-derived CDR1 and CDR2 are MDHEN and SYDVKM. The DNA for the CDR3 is TGTGCCAGCAGCCCGGGCCCCAGCACTGAAGCTTTCTTT. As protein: CASSPGPSTEAFF.

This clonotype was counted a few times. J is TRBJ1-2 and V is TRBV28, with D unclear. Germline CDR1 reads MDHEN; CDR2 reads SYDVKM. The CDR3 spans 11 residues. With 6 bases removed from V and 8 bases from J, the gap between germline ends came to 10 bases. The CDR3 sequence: CASSYVEGYTF. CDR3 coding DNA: TGTGCCAGCAGCTACGTCGAGGGCTACACCTTC.

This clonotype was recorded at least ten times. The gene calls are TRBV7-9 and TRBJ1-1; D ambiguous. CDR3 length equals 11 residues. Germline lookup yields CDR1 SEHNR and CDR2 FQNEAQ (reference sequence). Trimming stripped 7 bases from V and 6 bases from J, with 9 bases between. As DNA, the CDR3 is TGTGCCAGCACCAGAGCGGCTGAAGCTTTCTTT. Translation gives CASTRAAEAFF.

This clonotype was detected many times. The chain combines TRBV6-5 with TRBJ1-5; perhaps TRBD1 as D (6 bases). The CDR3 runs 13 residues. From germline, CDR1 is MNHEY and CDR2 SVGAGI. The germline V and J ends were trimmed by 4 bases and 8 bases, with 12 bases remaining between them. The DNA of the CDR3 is TGTGCCAGCAGTTCAGACAGGCTCGAGCCCCAGCATTTT. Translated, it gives CASSSDRLEPQHF.

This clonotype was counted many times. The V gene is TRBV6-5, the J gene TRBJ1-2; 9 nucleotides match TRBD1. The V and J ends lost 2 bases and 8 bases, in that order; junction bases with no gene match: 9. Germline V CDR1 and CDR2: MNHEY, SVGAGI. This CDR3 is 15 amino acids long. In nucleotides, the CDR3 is TGTGCCAGCAGTTACGCGTTAGGGACAGGGAACGGCTACACCTTC. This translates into CASSYALGTGNGYTF.